The entry below describes one TCR beta chain. Germline V CDR1 and CDR2: LGHNA, YNFKEQ. J gave up 8 bases and V 6 bases, and 3 bases lay outside the gene matches. The CDR3 extends over 14 amino acids. The PCR employed 60 Vbeta primers together with 13 Jbeta primers. Here immunoSEQ multiplex PCR was the method, and the copy in TCRdb shows in-frame clones only, minus some. Found here are about 46,000 clones; the top ten clones hold approximately 1%. This sample is drawn from a study of cytomegalovirus exposure and HLA in healthy donors. Sequenced sample: PBMCs. The chain couples TRBV4-2 to TRBJ2-1; 14 bases line up with TRBD2. The receptor comes from a woman between 40 and 50 years old in good health and CMV-seronegative. The CDR3 bases are TGTGCCAGCAGGCAGACTAGCGGGGGGGATGAGCAGTTCTTC. Its translation: CASRQTSGGDEQFF.